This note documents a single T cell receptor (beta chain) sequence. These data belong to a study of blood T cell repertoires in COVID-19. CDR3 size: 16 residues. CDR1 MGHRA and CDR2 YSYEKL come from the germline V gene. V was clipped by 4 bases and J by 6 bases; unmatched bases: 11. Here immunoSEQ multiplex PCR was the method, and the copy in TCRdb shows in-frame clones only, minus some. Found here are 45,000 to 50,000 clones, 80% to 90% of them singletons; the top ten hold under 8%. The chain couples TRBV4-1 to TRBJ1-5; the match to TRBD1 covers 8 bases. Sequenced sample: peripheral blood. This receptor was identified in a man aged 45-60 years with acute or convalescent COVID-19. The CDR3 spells CASSLAGGASPQPQHF. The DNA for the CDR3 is TGCGCCAGCAGCCTGGCAGGGGGCGCATCACCTCAGCCCCAGCATTTT.